This T cell receptor beta chain stems from a study of CD8 T cells in ankylosing spondylitis. The germline V gene has CDR1 MGHRA and CDR2 YSYEKL. The CDR3 is 16 residues long. The ends lost 0 bases at V and 3 bases at J; junction bases unmatched: 3. Quantitative molecular-barcoded 5'-RACE generated the TCR beta libraries. MiXCR, applied by TCRdb to the 5' RACE reads, yields one record per CDR3 protein. The sample has a few hundred thousand distinct CDR3 sequences; 20% are singletons. In the case of this clonotype: Its antigen remains unknown.

Study-level results: Seemingly distinctive of ankylosing spondylitis blood was a TCR beta motif formed by eight highly homologous variants. In peripheral blood, disease-linked CD8+ clones occurred at relatively low frequencies. Matched synovial fluid from ankylosing spondylitis patients was reported to be enriched for disease-linked clones.

The rearrangement links TRBV4-1 to TRBJ2-2; 8 positions agree with TRBD1. Sequencing was carried out using blood, either unsorted or a sorted T cell fraction (not recorded which). This clonotype was obtained from a male donor with ankylosing spondylitis or in good health (not recorded which). The CDR3 DNA reads as TGCGCCAGCAGCCAAGATGGGGACAGGTACACCGGGGAGCTGTTTTTT. Its protein is CASSQDGDRYTGELFF.